These 28 T cell receptor beta chains were sequenced from one sample in a study of vaccination and CD4 T cells after COVID-19. CD4+ T cells that had been cultured provided DNA sequenced with the Oncomine TCR Beta short-read assay. TCRdb itself ran the PCR reads through MiXCR, one entry per CDR3 protein. The profile shows 20,000 to 25,000 distinct CDR3 sequences, roughly 70% of them singletons. Their antigens remain unidentified. Treatment described: approximately 9-day PBMC culture with coronavirus spike peptide pools or control peptides (ViraFEST assay). The sample taken for sequencing was CD4+ T cells from blood, cultured in vitro. These receptors were taken from a human donor who had recovered from COVID-19.

This clonotype was counted a few times. The V and J genes are TRBV7-2 and TRBJ2-5; TRBD2 aligns across 12 bases. Trimming cost V 4 bases and J 5 bases; bases outside gene matches: 2. The CDR3 spans 14 residues. Germline-derived CDR1 and CDR2 are SGHTA and FQGNSA. The CDR3 spells CASSSSGRGETQYF. DNA for the CDR3: TGTGCCAGCAGCTCTAGCGGGAGGGGGGAGACCCAGTACTTC.

The chain couples TRBV6-1 to TRBJ1-6, with D possibly matching TRBD1 (5 bases). CDR3 length equals 13 residues. V shed 6 bases and J shed 6 bases, with 9 bases lying between them. Germline V gene sequence: CDR1 MNHNS, CDR2 SASEGT. This chain's CDR3 is CASRRGANSPLHF. DNA for the CDR3: TGTGCCAGCAGGAGAGGGGCTAATTCACCCCTCCACTTT.

The chain has TRBV5-1 and TRBJ2-6, with D perhaps TRBD1 or TRBD2 (5 bases each). Germline assignment: CDR1 SGHRS and CDR2 YFSETQ. The CDR3 extends over 15 amino acids. Trimming stripped 2 bases from V and 3 bases from J, with 9 bases between. The CDR3 region has the DNA TGCGCCAGCAGCTTAGAGGGGTATGGGGCCAACGTCCTGACTTTC. Protein sequence: CASSLEGYGANVLTF.

In its sample, this clonotype was seen once. V gene TRBV7-3 combines with J gene TRBJ2-5, with D perhaps matching TRBD1 (6 bases). The CDR3 runs to 15 residues. From germline, CDR1 is SGHTA and CDR2 FQGTGA. V was trimmed by 4 bases and J by 5 bases, leaving 17 bases between them. CDR3 loop: CASSSGVRGWETQYF. CDR3 sequence (DNA): TGTGCCAGCAGCTCAGGAGTCAGGGGTTGGGAGACCCAGTACTTC.

The V call is TRBV11-3, the J call TRBJ2-2; D uncertain. The V gene's germline CDR1 is SGHNT and CDR2 YENEEA. V was clipped by 4 bases and J by 3 bases, with 9 bases between them. The CDR3 contains 14 residues. CDR3 amino acids: CASSYLVDTGELFF. The CDR3 bases are TGTGCCAGCAGCTACCTAGTTGACACCGGGGAGCTGTTTTTT.

V and J are TRBV24-1 and TRBJ2-5, with 14 bases matching TRBD2. The germline CDR1 and CDR2 sequences are KGHDR and SFDVKD. V was pared by 4 bases and J by 2 bases, with 5 bases of the junction left unmatched. The CDR3 totals 17 residues. The CDR3 loop is CATSEGLAGDKQETQYF. The CDR3 nucleotides read TGTGCCACCAGTGAGGGACTAGCGGGGGACAAACAAGAGACCCAGTACTTC.

This clonotype is judged medium-sized (0.01 to 0.1%). The CDR3: CASSLAGTGVTEAFF. The CDR3 nucleotides read TGTGCCAGCAGTTTAGCCGGGACAGGGGTCACTGAAGCTTTCTTT. The V gene is TRBV12-3 or TRBV12-4, the J gene TRBJ1-1; 10 nucleotides align to TRBD1. The CDR3 runs 15 residues. Trimming took 0 bases from V and 4 from J; bases not matched to a gene: 2.

As to this clonotype: A junction end diverges from the germline sequence, so it may reflect a read error. The chain employs TRBV7-7 and TRBJ2-5; tentative D call: TRBD2 (5 bases). CDR3 length: 14 amino acids. CDR1 and CDR2 (germline): SSHAT, FNYEAQ (reference sequence). The CDR3, as DNA: TGTGCTAGCAGCTTAGGCGGGTTCCAAGAGACCCAGTACTTC. Translating gives CASSLGGFQETQYF.

The chain uses TRBV4-1 and TRBJ1-5; no firm D call. The CDR3 sequence is 16 residues long. The germline V gene encodes CDR1 MGHRA and CDR2 YSYEKL. Trimming cost V 0 bases and J 0 bases, with 9 bases left between them. The CDR3 here is CASSQEQPYSNQPQHF. DNA for the CDR3: TGCGCCAGCAGCCAAGAACAGCCATATAGCAATCAGCCCCAGCATTTT.

The J gene is TRBJ2-1, the V gene TRBV6-1; 11 nucleotides align to TRBD2. The CDR3 is 14 amino acids. Germline V CDR1 and CDR2: MNHNS, SASEGT. V lost 6 bases to trimming and J lost 7 bases; unmatched junction nucleotides: 5. CDR3 amino acids: CASRMTSGINEQFF. CDR3 in DNA: TGTGCCAGCAGGATGACTAGCGGGATTAATGAGCAGTTCTTC.

The chain employs TRBV30 and TRBJ1-5; D is unclear. Germline lookup yields CDR1 GTSNPN and CDR2 SVGIG (reference sequence). The CDR3 runs 13 residues. V was pared by 0 bases and J by 0 bases, with 3 bases between. The CDR3 nucleotides are TGTGCCTGGAGTGTACGTAGCAATCAGCCCCAGCATTTT. Translating gives CAWSVRSNQPQHF.

The genes are TRBV6-2 or TRBV6-3 and TRBJ1-3; D unclear. The CDR3 has 16 residues. V was pared by 4 bases and J by 0 bases, with 13 bases between. Per germline, CDR1 MNHEY and CDR2 SVGEGT. The CDR3 DNA reads as TGTGCCAGCAGTTTATCTTCAGCGTACTCTGGAAACACCATATATTTT. Translating gives CASSLSSAYSGNTIYF.

The genes are TRBV14 and TRBJ2-7; D remains ambiguous. Per the germline V gene, CDR1 is SGHDN and CDR2 is FVKESK. V lost 2 bases, J lost 6 bases, and 8 bases lay in between. The CDR3 runs 12 residues. Here the CDR3 DNA reads TGTGCCAGCAGCCAACTTGGAATCGAGCAGTACTTC. It yields the protein CASSQLGIEQYF.

This clonotype was counted between two and nine times. The rearrangement links TRBV28 to TRBJ1-5; D ambiguous. V was shortened by 6 bases and J by 6 bases, with 9 bases between the two germline ends. The CDR3 runs to 12 residues. The germline CDR1 and CDR2 sequences are MDHEN and SYDVKM. Written as DNA, the CDR3 is TGTGCCAGCAGGTCCGTGGGTCAGCCCCAGCATTTT. It is translated as CASRSVGQPQHF.

The chain carries TRBV20-1 and TRBJ1-1; no definite D call. CDR3 size: 12 residues. With 6 bases removed from V and 6 bases from J, the gap between germline ends came to 14 bases. Germline V gives CDR1 DFQATT, CDR2 SNEGSKA (reference sequence). Written as DNA, the CDR3 is TGCAGTGCCCCGCGTCCCCTATCTGAAGCTTTCTTT. Translated, it gives CSAPRPLSEAFF.

The chain combines TRBV19 with TRBJ2-3; the match to TRBD1 covers 9 bases. Trimming removed 7 bases from V and 3 bases from J; junction bases left unmatched: 5. This CDR3 is 14 amino acids long. Germline V gene sequence: CDR1 LNHDA, CDR2 SQIVND (reference sequence). The CDR3 here is CASTQDRGTDTQYF. CDR3 DNA sequence: TGTGCCAGTACCCAGGACAGGGGAACAGATACGCAGTATTTT.

This clonotype was observed a handful of times. This chain connects TRBV19 to TRBJ1-5; 9 bases fit TRBD1. The germline gives CDR1 LNHDA, CDR2 SQIVND (reference sequence). CDR3 size: 17 residues. Unmatched junction bases numbered 10, after V lost 5 bases and J lost 2 bases. CDR3 sequence (DNA): TGTGCCAGTAGTGTTGAACAGGGGGCTGTGGGCAATCAGCCCCAGCATTTT. It codes for CASSVEQGAVGNQPQHF.

The V and J genes are TRBV6-5 and TRBJ1-2; D remains ambiguous. The germline V gene has CDR1 MNHEY and CDR2 SVGAGI. The V end lost 0 bases, the J end lost 5 bases, and 7 bases lay between the germline ends. This CDR3 spans 13 amino acids. The chain's CDR3 is CASSYSRFYGYTF. In DNA form, the CDR3 reads TGTGCCAGCAGTTACTCGCGCTTTTATGGCTACACCTTC.

This clonotype has a single count. The chain links TRBV7-8 to TRBJ1-2, with a possible D match to TRBD1 (6 bases). With 4 bases removed from V and 3 bases from J, the gap between germline ends came to 12 bases. Germline V gene data show CDR1 as SGHVS and CDR2 as FQNEAQ. The CDR3 covers 14 residues. The CDR3: CASSSQQGHYGYTF. CDR3 DNA: TGTGCCAGCAGCTCCCAACAGGGTCACTATGGCTACACCTTC.

The chain joins TRBV12-3 or TRBV12-4 to TRBJ1-2; D not resolved. This CDR3 is 16 amino acids long. The V end was cut by 3 bases, the J end by 4 bases, with 18 bases between. CDR3: CASSLSIAVKPYGYTF. The DNA of the CDR3 is TGTGCCAGCAGTTTGAGTATTGCAGTGAAACCCTATGGCTACACCTTC.

The J gene is TRBJ1-2, the V gene TRBV11-3; D gene uncertain. The V gene lost 5 bases and the J gene lost 0 bases, with 7 bases spanning the gap. This CDR3 spans 13 amino acids. Germline CDR1 and CDR2: SGHNT and YENEEA. This chain's CDR3 is CASSRRTNYGYTF. The CDR3 coding sequence is TGTGCCAGCAGCCGTAGGACTAACTATGGCTACACCTTC.

V and J are TRBV7-3 and TRBJ1-6; D is perhaps TRBD1 (5 bases). The ends were cut back, 4 bases at V and 9 bases at J, with 13 bases in the middle. CDR3 length: 14 amino acids. Looked up from germline, CDR1 is SGHTA and CDR2 is FQGTGA. This CDR3 reads CASSSETEVSPLHF. The CDR3 DNA reads TGTGCCAGCAGCTCGGAGACAGAAGTTTCACCCCTCCACTTT.

This chain links TRBV6-2 or TRBV6-3 with TRBJ2-3; D may be TRBD2 (6 bases). V was cut by 4 bases and J by 1 base, with 12 bases left in between. This CDR3 region has 15 residues. Germline lookup yields CDR1 MNHEY and CDR2 SVGEGT. In DNA form, the CDR3 reads TGTGCCAGCAGTTCGGGTAGCGGCCGCACAGATACGCAGTATTTT. This gives the protein CASSSGSGRTDTQYF.

This clonotype was seen more than once but under ten times. The chain uses TRBV21-1 and TRBJ2-2; TRBD2 was called by the table and not checked on the DNA. TRBV21-1 is described as a pseudogene. The CDR3 length is 15 residues. CDR3 sequence: CASSKRGPETGELFF. The CDR3 DNA reads as TGTGCCAGCAGCAAGAGGGGCCCGGAAACCGGGGAGCTGTTTTTT.

This clonotype was counted a few times. The chain couples TRBV7-9 to TRBJ1-1; D uncertain. This CDR3 contains 13 residues. The germline V gene has CDR1 SEHNR and CDR2 FQNEAQ (reference sequence). V lost 6 bases and J lost 3, with 11 bases in between. CDR3 protein: CASSRAGDTEAFF. CDR3 sequence (DNA): TGTGCCAGCAGTCGAGCTGGGGACACTGAAGCTTTCTTT.

This chain joins TRBV6-2 or TRBV6-3 and TRBJ2-1, with D tentatively TRBD2 (5 bases). CDR1 is MNHEY, CDR2 SVGEGT, per germline. V gave up 5 bases and J gave up 8 bases, with 13 bases separating them. The CDR3 has 13 residues. The DNA of the CDR3 is TGTGCCAGCAGTCGACCCCCCGGGGATGAGCAGTTCTTC. Translated: CASSRPPGDEQFF.

This clonotype was seen only a few times. The chain combines TRBV27 with TRBJ1-2, with a tentative D call TRBD1 (6 bases). Per the germline V gene, CDR1 is MNHEY and CDR2 is SMNVEV (reference sequence). Between the trimmed V and J ends, which lost 3 bases and 4 bases, there was a span of 12 bases. The CDR3 is made up of 14 amino acids. The CDR3 DNA reads TGTGCCAGCAGTTTGTCAGGGGATCCCTATGGCTACACCTTC. This translates into CASSLSGDPYGYTF.

This clonotype was picked up one time. One end of the junction fails to match germline, which may point to a read error. The chain is built from TRBV7-8 and TRBJ1-5, with D perhaps TRBD1 (5 bases). The CDR3 totals 15 residues. Germline CDR1 reads SGHVS; CDR2 reads FQNEAQ. DNA of the CDR3: TGTACCAGCAGCCCGACAGAATATAGCAATCAGCCCCAGCATTTT. This encodes CTSSPTEYSNQPQHF.